These 30 T cell receptor beta chains were sequenced from one sample in a study of blood T cell repertoires in COVID-19. Some clones are missing from TCRdb's copy, which holds only in-frame ones; the method was immunoSEQ multiplex PCR. The sample includes about 210,000 clones, around 83% seen only once; the top ten take roughly 2.9%. Sequencing used peripheral blood. The receptors derive from a man in his forties or fifties with active or convalescent COVID-19.

V is TRBV6-5 and J is TRBJ1-1; 7 positions agree with TRBD1. Unmatched junction bases numbered 5, after V lost 6 bases and J lost 7 bases. From germline, CDR1 is MNHEY and CDR2 SVGAGI. The CDR3 has 12 amino acids. The CDR3 coding sequence is TGTGCCAGCAGGGGATCAGGGGGTGAAGCTTTCTTT. This encodes CASRGSGGEAFF.

The J gene is TRBJ1-5, the V gene TRBV19, with 7 bases that match TRBD1. Losses at the gene ends were 6 bases for V and 4 bases for J; bases not matched to a gene: 12. CDR1 is LNHDA and CDR2 is SQIVND in the germline V gene (reference sequence). CDR3 length: 16 residues. The CDR3, as DNA: TGTGCCAGTAGGGGGAACAATCAGGGGGGAAATCAGCCCCAGCATTTT. As protein: CASRGNNQGGNQPQHF.

V usage is TRBV9 and J usage is TRBJ1-5; D gene uncertain. The CDR3 runs to 14 residues. V was shortened by 0 bases and J by 5 bases, with 9 bases between the two germline ends. Germline CDR1 is SGDLS and CDR2 is YYNGEE. CDR3: CASSVDPADQPQHF. The DNA of the CDR3 is TGTGCCAGCAGCGTAGACCCAGCGGATCAGCCCCAGCATTTT.

This chain joins TRBV25-1 and TRBJ1-1; D not resolved. The CDR3 is 12 residues long. CDR1 MGHDK and CDR2 SYGVNS come from the germline V gene. V shed 4 bases and J shed 0 bases, with 3 bases lying between them. The CDR3 protein is CASSGLNTEAFF. The CDR3 DNA reads as TGTGCCAGCAGTGGGCTGAACACTGAAGCTTTCTTT.

This clone was detected a few times. The rearrangement links TRBV11-2 to TRBJ2-1; TRBD2 agrees at 10 bases. Per germline, CDR1 SGHAT and CDR2 FQNNGV. This CDR3 region has 14 residues. V gave up 2 bases and J gave up 9 bases; unmatched junction bases: 4. CDR3 sequence (DNA): TGTGCCAGCAGCTTAAAAATAGCGGGAGGTGAGCAGTTCTTC. Encoded protein: CASSLKIAGGEQFF.

The chain joins TRBV19 to TRBJ2-3, with D unclear. Germline CDR1 reads LNHDA; CDR2 reads SQIVND (reference sequence). Trimming removed 3 bases from V and 2 bases from J, with 12 bases in between. There are 15 residues in the CDR3. The CDR3 reads CASSIKRDITDTQYF. CDR3 coding DNA: TGTGCCAGTAGTATTAAGAGAGATATCACAGATACGCAGTATTTT.

The chain carries TRBV30 and TRBJ1-2; D gene uncertain. Trimming removed 0 bases from V and 7 bases from J, with 9 bases in between. CDR3 length equals 12 residues. In germline, CDR1 is GTSNPN, CDR2 SVGIG (reference sequence). This CDR3 reads CAWSVSASGYTF. CDR3 sequence (DNA): TGTGCCTGGAGTGTTTCCGCCAGTGGCTACACCTTC. The full variable domain, rest sourced from reference TRBV30 and TRBJ1-2, is SQTIHQWPATLVQPVGSPLSLECTVEGTSNPNLYWYRQAAGRGLQLLFYSVGIGQISSEVPQNLSASRPQDRQFILSSKKLLLSDSGFYLCAWSVSASGYTFGSGTRLTVV.

The chain has TRBV28 and TRBJ1-2, with 8 nucleotides matching TRBD1. The CDR3 totals 13 residues. Per the germline V gene, CDR1 is MDHEN and CDR2 is SYDVKM. With 6 bases clipped from V and 3 bases from J, the junction kept 3 bases outside the gene matches. The CDR3: CASRRGQDYGYTF. In DNA form, the CDR3 reads TGTGCCAGCAGGAGGGGACAGGACTATGGCTACACCTTC.

V and J are TRBV19 and TRBJ1-5, with 7 bases lining up with TRBD1. Germline V gives CDR1 LNHDA, CDR2 SQIVND (reference sequence). Trimming cost V 5 bases and J 6 bases; bases outside gene matches: 7. The CDR3 is 14 residues long. DNA for the CDR3: TGTGCCAGTAGTTCAGGGGGGCGAGGTCAGCCCCAGCATTTT. It yields the protein CASSSGGRGQPQHF.

This chain uses TRBV3-1 (or the pseudogene TRBV3-2) with TRBJ2-7, with 8 bases matching TRBD2. V was pared by 4 bases and J by 3 bases, with 11 bases of the junction left unmatched. The CDR3 consists of 16 residues. CDR1 and CDR2 (germline): LGHDT, YNNKEL (reference sequence). DNA of the CDR3: TGTGCCAGCAGCCCTGTATGGGGGACTAGAGGCTACGAGCAGTACTTC. This translates into CASSPVWGTRGYEQYF.

This clone has a handful of counts. This chain joins TRBV29-1 and TRBJ2-7, with 8 bases lining up with TRBD2. V shed 7 bases, J shed 0 bases, and the junction held 8 bases outside the gene matches. Looked up from germline, CDR1 is SQVTM and CDR2 is ANQGSEA. The CDR3 consists of 14 residues. The CDR3 reads CSAAGGENSYEQYF. The DNA for the CDR3 is TGCAGCGCTGCCGGGGGGGAAAACTCCTACGAGCAGTACTTC.

The rearrangement uses TRBV24-1 and TRBJ2-6; TRBD2 matches 7 bases. This CDR3 spans 16 amino acids. V shed 4 bases, J shed 5 bases, and the junction held 7 bases outside the gene matches. The germline CDR1 and CDR2 sequences are KGHDR and SFDVKD. The CDR3 DNA reads as TGTGCCACCAGTGACTCACTAGCGAGACGGGCCAACGTCCTGACTTTC. Protein product: CATSDSLARRANVLTF.

This clone was recorded a few times. The V and J genes are TRBV7-9 and TRBJ1-3; possible D gene TRBD1, 5 bases. V gave up 3 bases and J gave up 0 bases, with 12 bases separating them. Germline lookup yields CDR1 SEHNR and CDR2 FQNEAQ (reference sequence). CDR3 size: 16 residues. In DNA, the CDR3 is TGTGCCAGCAGCTTTGGCAGGGCGAGCTCTGGAAACACCATATATTTT. It translates to CASSFGRASSGNTIYF.

This chain joins TRBV7-2 and TRBJ2-1; no clear D. CDR1 and CDR2 from the germline V gene are SGHTA and FQGNSA. V was shortened by 2 bases and J by 0 bases, with 11 bases between the two germline ends. The CDR3 covers 16 residues. The CDR3 is CASSLLPRSSYNEQFF. CDR3 nucleotide sequence: TGTGCCAGCAGCTTATTGCCGCGGAGCTCCTACAATGAGCAGTTCTTC.

In this sample, this clone turned up once. A junction boundary mismatches the germline segment, possibly from a read error. CDR3 sequence: CATSRGQLKIGF. CDR3 bases: TGTGCCACCAGCAGAGGACAATTAAAAATCGGCTTC. The chain employs TRBV15 and TRBJ1-2; D gene unclear. The CDR3 totals 12 residues. From germline, CDR1 is LNHNV and CDR2 YYDKDF (reference sequence).

J is TRBJ2-5 and V is TRBV24-1; 13 nucleotides agree with TRBD2. Per germline, CDR1 KGHDR and CDR2 SFDVKD. Trimming removed 2 bases from V and 4 bases from J; junction bases left unmatched: 3. The CDR3 is 16 residues long. CDR3 sequence reads: CATSDSTSGGAETQYF. The DNA for the CDR3 is TGTGCCACCAGTGATTCTACTAGCGGGGGGGCAGAGACCCAGTACTTC.

The CDR3 here is CAWSTGGGNQPQHF. The CDR3 DNA sequence: TGTGCCTGGAGCACAGGGGGCGGCAATCAGCCCCAGCATTTT. This chain uses TRBV30 with TRBJ1-5; 9 nucleotides agree with TRBD1. J was trimmed by 2 bases and V by 3 bases; bases with no gene match: 2. The CDR3 runs 14 residues. Germline V gives CDR1 GTSNPN, CDR2 SVGIG (reference sequence).

This clone was counted between two and nine times. V and J are TRBV7-9 and TRBJ2-2; TRBD2 matches 10 bases. Germline V gives CDR1 SEHNR, CDR2 FQNEAQ (reference sequence). V gave up 8 bases and J gave up 5 bases; unmatched junction bases: 14. The CDR3 has 17 residues. The CDR3 protein is CASLGGASGRGTGELFF. CDR3 sequence (DNA): TGTGCCAGCCTCGGCGGGGCTAGCGGGAGAGGGACCGGGGAGCTGTTTTTT.

The table lists this clone with a few counts. The V gene is TRBV9, the J gene TRBJ1-2; D uncertain. Germline V gives CDR1 SGDLS, CDR2 YYNGEE. The CDR3 runs to 15 residues. V lost 0 bases, J lost 4 bases, and 13 bases lay in between. CDR3 sequence: CASSVDGGSIYGYTF. The CDR3 DNA reads TGTGCCAGCAGCGTAGATGGAGGATCGATCTATGGCTACACCTTC.

Comment on this clone: The germline gene is not matched at one end of the junction; a read error may be the cause. The V call is TRBV5-1, the J call TRBJ1-2, with 10 bases that match TRBD1. Germline CDR1 and CDR2: SGHRS and YFSETQ. The CDR3 covers 15 residues. DNA for the CDR3: TGCGCCAGCAGCTTGGCTTGGGACAGGGGACGCCCTTGGGCCTTC. It codes for CASSLAWDRGRPWAF.

The DNA for the CDR3 is TGTGCCAGTAGTCCGAGGACTAGCGGGATTGGGATGGACGCCTACAATGAGCAGTTCTTC. Its protein product is CASSPRTSGIGMDAYNEQFF. The chain joins TRBV19 to TRBJ2-1, with 12 bases matching TRBD2. The CDR3 totals 20 residues. Per germline, CDR1 LNHDA and CDR2 SQIVND (reference sequence). The V and J ends lost 5 bases and 2 bases, in that order; junction bases with no gene match: 16.

The rearrangement uses TRBV27 and TRBJ2-7; 7 nucleotides line up with TRBD1. The trim removed 2 bases at V and 3 bases at J, leaving 7 bases unmatched. CDR1 is MNHEY, CDR2 SMNVEV, per germline (reference sequence). The CDR3 runs 15 residues. The CDR3 bases are TGTGCCAGCAGTTTAAGACAGGGTAGGGGCTACGAGCAGTACTTC. This codes for CASSLRQGRGYEQYF.

The chain recombines TRBV7-9 with TRBJ1-2; 7 nucleotides align to TRBD1. The junction had 3 bases not matched to a gene; V was cut back by 2 bases and J by 0 bases. The length of the CDR3 is 15 residues. CDR1 SEHNR and CDR2 FQNEAQ come from the germline V gene (reference sequence). The CDR3 DNA follows: TGTGCCAGCAGCTTACGACAGGGAGCTAACTATGGCTACACCTTC. Translated: CASSLRQGANYGYTF.

V and J are TRBV4-1 and TRBJ1-4; a possible D gene is TRBD1 (5 bases). Germline CDR1 MGHRA, CDR2 YSYEKL. V was shortened by 0 bases and J by 1 base, with 6 bases between the two germline ends. The CDR3 extends over 15 amino acids. The CDR3 spells CASSQEGGTNEKLFF. CDR3 DNA sequence: TGCGCCAGCAGCCAAGAGGGGGGAACTAATGAAAAACTGTTTTTT.

Here the CDR3 DNA reads TGTGCCAGCAGACGAGACAGGGGAAACACCGGGGAGCTGTTTTTT. Residues: CASRRDRGNTGELFF. The genes are TRBV2 and TRBJ2-2; 8 positions match TRBD1. Germline CDR1 SNHLY, CDR2 FYNNEI. CDR3 length equals 15 residues. The trim removed 6 bases at V and 2 bases at J, leaving 5 bases unmatched. The full variable domain, rest sourced from reference TRBV2 and TRBJ2-2, is EPEVTQTPSHQVTQMGQEVILRCVPISNHLYFYWYRQILGQKVEFLVSFYNNEISEKSEIFDDQFSVERPDGSNFTLKIRSTKLEDSAMYFCASRRDRGNTGELFFGEGSRLTVL.

Comment on this clone: Just one base apart from a much larger clone, this may be a read error. The identical CDR3 is also encoded by other nucleotide sequences in the sample. The V gene is TRBV18, the J gene TRBJ2-2; no firm D call. The germline gives CDR1 KGHSH, CDR2 LQKENI. The CDR3 covers 12 residues. V was clipped by 3 bases and J by 3 bases, with 2 bases between them. The CDR3 DNA reads TGTGCCAGCTCACCCGACACCGGGGAGCTGTTTTTT. It yields the protein CASSPDTGELFF.

The chain combines TRBV4-1 with TRBJ1-6; no clear D. Germline loops: CDR1 MGHRA, CDR2 YSYEKL. The CDR3 length is 15 residues. Deletions cut 3 bases from V and 1 base from J, with 7 bases between. The CDR3 nucleotides read TGCGCCAGCAGCCACGAACAGTCCTATAATTCACCCCTCCACTTT. Protein product: CASSHEQSYNSPLHF.

This clone appeared a single time. V gene TRBV10-3 combines with J gene TRBJ2-6, with D maybe TRBD2 (5 bases). This CDR3 comprises 16 residues. Trimming left V 0 bases short and J 4 bases short, with 10 bases between. Germline CDR1 and CDR2: ENHRY and SYGVKD. The CDR3 reads CAISESHGRGANVLTF. The CDR3 DNA reads TGTGCCATCAGTGAGTCACATGGGAGAGGGGCCAACGTCCTGACTTTC.

The rearrangement links TRBV6-5 to TRBJ1-4, with TRBD1 as a possible D gene (5 bases). The CDR3 extends over 14 amino acids. The ends were cut back, 7 bases at V and 8 bases at J, with 17 bases in the middle. The germline V gene encodes CDR1 MNHEY and CDR2 SVGAGI. In nucleotides, the CDR3 is TGTGCCAGCACCCTACGGACGGAGGGGGAAAAACTGTTTTTT. Its translation is CASTLRTEGEKLFF.

This clone has a single count. The rearrangement links TRBV6-6 to TRBJ1-2; D not certain. Trimming stripped 4 bases from V and 7 bases from J, with 10 bases between. The CDR3 has 12 amino acids. Germline values: CDR1 MNHNY, CDR2 SVGAGI (reference sequence). The CDR3 DNA sequence: TGTGCCAGCAGTTTTGGAGGCGGTGGCTACACCTTC. It translates to CASSFGGGGYTF.